Listed below are T cell receptor beta chains from one sample, sequenced in a study of shared clonotypes between healthy human individuals. Some clones are missing from TCRdb's copy, which holds only in-frame ones; the method was immunoSEQ multiplex PCR. The sample has 950,000 to 1,300,000 clones, about 75% seen once. The specimen sequenced was memory CD4+ T cells sorted from blood. The receptor source for this set is a man between 18 and 35 years old in good health. Both conserved end residues are part of each CDR3. Each record gives: D gene, clone size, J gene, V gene, CDR3 DNA, CDR3 protein. The D gene is left open where the match is weak. Size is stated for part of the rows, as once, few or many counts, or as a class when the clone is expanded.

>TRBD1|-|TRBJ2-3|TRBV27
TGTGCCAGCAGCGAACAGGGGGCGCGCCCAGATACGCAGTATTTT
CASSEQGARPDTQYF
>-|-|TRBJ2-7|TRBV5-6
TGTGCCAGCAGCAAACACGTCTACGAGCAGTACTTC
CASSKHVYEQYF
>TRBD1|-|TRBJ1-3|TRBV7-9
TGTGCCAGCAGCTGGGGTGGGGGACAGATAAACTCTGGAAACACCATATATTTT
CASSWGGGQINSGNTIYF
>-|-|TRBJ1-6|TRBV5-1
TGCGCCAGCAGAACCGGTCACGGGACCGAAAATTCACCCCTCCACTTT
CASRTGHGTENSPLHF
>TRBD1|-|TRBJ2-7|TRBV30
TGTGCCTGGAGTGGACAGGGGAGCTCCTACGAGCAGTACTTC
CAWSGQGSSYEQYF
>-|-|TRBJ1-3|TRBV28
TGTGCCAGCAGTTCAACGAGCTCTGGAAACACCATATATTTT
CASSSTSSGNTIYF
>-|-|TRBJ2-7|TRBV6-5
TGTGCCAGCAGTTACGGTCCGGCACTCGGTTCGTACGAGCAGTACTTC
CASSYGPALGSYEQYF
>-|-|TRBJ2-3|TRBV5-1
TGCGCCAGCAGCTTGGGAGGGGACCCCACAGATACGCAGTATTTT
CASSLGGDPTDTQYF
>-|-|TRBJ2-7|TRBV5-1
TGCGCCAGCAGCTGGGGGAGCTCCACCTACGAGCAGTACTTC
CASSWGSSTYEQYF
>TRBD2|-|TRBJ2-5|TRBV5-1
TGCGCCAGCAGCTCCAGCGGGGGGCCAGGGGAGACCCAGTACTTC
CASSSSGGPGETQYF
>TRBD2|-|TRBJ2-7|TRBV25-1
TGTGCCAGCAGTGAAAACACCGGGGGGATCTACGAGCAGTACTTC
CASSENTGGIYEQYF
>TRBD1|-|TRBJ1-1|TRBV5-4
TGTGCCAGCAGTCACGGGGACAGGAGATTGAACACTGAAGCTTTCTTT
CASSHGDRRLNTEAFF
>-|once|TRBJ1-3|TRBV4-2
TGTGCCAGCAGCCAAGAATTAGGGGTAGGAAACACCATATATTTT
CASSQELGVGNTIYF
>-|few|TRBJ2-4|TRBV19
TGTGCCAGTAAATCCGAGGGGAAAAACATTCAGTACTTC
CASKSEGKNIQYF
>TRBD1|once|TRBJ1-2|TRBV18
TGTGCCAGCTCACGGGGACAGGGGACTGCTAACTATGGCTACACCTTC
CASSRGQGTANYGYTF
>TRBD2|-|TRBJ2-1|TRBV19
TGTGCCAGTAGTATGTCCCAACATAGCGGGGGGGCTCAGTTCTTC
CASSMSQHSGGAQFF
>-|-|TRBJ2-5|TRBV7-9
TGTGCCAGCAGCTTGAGACCCCAAGAGACCCAGTACTTC
CASSLRPQETQYF
>-|-|TRBJ2-5|TRBV30
TGTGCCTGGAGTGTACGGCTGGGGGAGACCCAGTACTTC
CAWSVRLGETQYF
>-|-|TRBJ1-3|TRBV7-9
TGTGCCAGCAGCTTAGCGTATTCCGGCAACCTAGGAGGAAACACCATATATTTT
CASSLAYSGNLGGNTIYF
>TRBD2|-|TRBJ2-3|TRBV7-2
TGTGCCAGCAGCTTAGTCGGGGGGGGCACAGATACGCAGTATTTT
CASSLVGGGTDTQYF
>-|-|TRBJ1-1|TRBV25-1
TGTGCCAGCAGTGACCAGGGACAATTGAACACTGAAGCTTTCTTT
CASSDQGQLNTEAFF
>-|-|TRBJ2-6|TRBV6-5
TGTGCCAGCGCGGGTTCTGGGGCCAACGTCCTGACTTTC
CASAGSGANVLTF
>-|-|TRBJ1-1|TRBV5-1
TGCGCCAGCAGCTTGGATGGGGGTACCACTGAAGCTTTCTTT
CASSLDGGTTEAFF
>TRBD1|-|TRBJ2-7|TRBV5-1
TGCGCCAGCAGCGGACAGGGACTTGGTTACGAGCAGTACTTC
CASSGQGLGYEQYF
>TRBD1|once|TRBJ1-2|TRBV10-3
TGTGCCATCAGGGACAGGGTGACGGATAACTATGGCTACACCTTC
CAIRDRVTDNYGYTF
>-|-|TRBJ1-2|TRBV2
TGTGCCAGCGTTAGAGGGGGAAATGGCTACACCTTC
CASVRGGNGYTF
>TRBD2|-|TRBJ2-3|TRBV7-2
TGTGCCAGCAGCTCTAGCGGGAGAGGCACAGATACGCAGTATTTT
CASSSSGRGTDTQYF
>-|-|TRBJ1-5|TRBV19
TGTGCCAGTAGTATAGTCGGGGGGGCGCCGCCCCAGCATTTT
CASSIVGGAPPQHF
>-|-|TRBJ1-2|TRBV5-4
TGTGCCAGCAGCCAGGAGGGAGGAACCTATGGCTACACCTTC
CASSQEGGTYGYTF
>-|-|TRBJ2-5|TRBV6-1
TGTGCCAGCAGTGAAGCTTTTACAGGGCTGGGCGCGGGGACCCAGTACTTC
CASSEAFTGLGAGTQYF
>-|-|TRBJ1-5|TRBV28
TGTGCCAGCAGCAGGGGCCGAGGGCAGCCCCAGCATTTT
CASSRGRGQPQHF
>-|-|TRBJ1-5|TRBV30
TGTGCCTGGAGTAAGGTCCGGGGAAATCAGCCCCAGCATTTT
CAWSKVRGNQPQHF
>-|-|TRBJ2-5|TRBV29-1
TGCAGCGTTGAGCAACCGGGGACGAAGACCCAGTACTTC
CSVEQPGTKTQYF
>TRBD1|-|TRBJ2-3|TRBV7-6
TGTGCCAGCAGCTTAGATACAGGGGGAAACACAGATACGCAGTATTTT
CASSLDTGGNTDTQYF
>TRBD2|once|TRBJ2-3|TRBV2
TGTGCCAGCAGTCCCGGACTAGCCATCACAGATACGCAGTATTTT
CASSPGLAITDTQYF
>TRBD2|-|TRBJ2-1|TRBV30
TGTGCCTGGAGCCTCGGGGGGGGGAGCCATGAGCAGTTCTTC
CAWSLGGGSHEQFF
>-|-|TRBJ1-4|TRBV4-1
TGCGCCAGCAGCTGGCGGGGCGAGGGGACAACTAATGAAAAACTGTTTTTT
CASSWRGEGTTNEKLFF